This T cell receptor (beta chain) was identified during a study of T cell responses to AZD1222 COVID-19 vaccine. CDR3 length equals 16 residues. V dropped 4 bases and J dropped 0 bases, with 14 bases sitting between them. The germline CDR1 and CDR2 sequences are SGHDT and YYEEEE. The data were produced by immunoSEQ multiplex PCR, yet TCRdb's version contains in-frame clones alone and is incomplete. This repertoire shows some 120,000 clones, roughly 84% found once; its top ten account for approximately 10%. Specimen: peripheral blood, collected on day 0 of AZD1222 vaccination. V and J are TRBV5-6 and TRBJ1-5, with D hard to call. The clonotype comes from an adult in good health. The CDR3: CASSRFSLFSNQPQHF. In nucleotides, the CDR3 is TGTGCCAGCAGCCGGTTTTCCCTTTTTAGCAATCAGCCCCAGCATTTT.